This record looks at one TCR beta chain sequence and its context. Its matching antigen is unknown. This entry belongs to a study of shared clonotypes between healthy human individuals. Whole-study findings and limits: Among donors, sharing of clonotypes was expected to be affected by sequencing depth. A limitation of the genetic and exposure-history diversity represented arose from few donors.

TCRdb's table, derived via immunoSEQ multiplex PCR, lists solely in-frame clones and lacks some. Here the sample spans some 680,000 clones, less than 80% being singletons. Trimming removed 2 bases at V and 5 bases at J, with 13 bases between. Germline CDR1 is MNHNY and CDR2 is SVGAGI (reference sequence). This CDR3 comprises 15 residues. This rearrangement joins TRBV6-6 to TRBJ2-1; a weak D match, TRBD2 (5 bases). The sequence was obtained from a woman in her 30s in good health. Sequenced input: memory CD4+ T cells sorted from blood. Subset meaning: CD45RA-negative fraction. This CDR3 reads CASSYARSGNNEQFF. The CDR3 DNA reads TGTGCCAGCAGTTACGCGCGGAGCGGAAACAATGAGCAGTTCTTC.